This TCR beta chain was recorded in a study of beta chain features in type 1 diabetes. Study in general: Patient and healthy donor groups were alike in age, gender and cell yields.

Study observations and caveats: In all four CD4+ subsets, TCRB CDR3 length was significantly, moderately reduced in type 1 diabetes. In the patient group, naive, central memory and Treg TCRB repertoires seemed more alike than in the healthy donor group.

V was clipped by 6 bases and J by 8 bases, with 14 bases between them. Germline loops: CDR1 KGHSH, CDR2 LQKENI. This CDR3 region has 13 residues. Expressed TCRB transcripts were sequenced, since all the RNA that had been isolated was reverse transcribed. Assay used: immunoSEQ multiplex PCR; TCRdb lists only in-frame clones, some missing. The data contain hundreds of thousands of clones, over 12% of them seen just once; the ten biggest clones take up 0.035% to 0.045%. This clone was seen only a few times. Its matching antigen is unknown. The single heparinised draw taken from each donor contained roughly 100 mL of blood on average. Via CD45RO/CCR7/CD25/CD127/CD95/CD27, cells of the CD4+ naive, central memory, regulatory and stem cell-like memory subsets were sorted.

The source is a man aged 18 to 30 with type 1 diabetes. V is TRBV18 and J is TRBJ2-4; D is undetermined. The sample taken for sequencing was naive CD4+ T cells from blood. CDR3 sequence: CASSPDGRDIQYF. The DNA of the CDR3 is TGTGCCAGCTCCCCCGATGGACGGGACATTCAGTACTTC. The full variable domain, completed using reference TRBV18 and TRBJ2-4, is NAGVMQNPRHLVRRRGQEARLRCSPMKGHSHVYWYRQLPEEGLKFMVYLQKENIIDESGMPKERFSAEFPKEGPSILRIQQVVRGDSAAYFCASSPDGRDIQYFGAGTRLSVL.